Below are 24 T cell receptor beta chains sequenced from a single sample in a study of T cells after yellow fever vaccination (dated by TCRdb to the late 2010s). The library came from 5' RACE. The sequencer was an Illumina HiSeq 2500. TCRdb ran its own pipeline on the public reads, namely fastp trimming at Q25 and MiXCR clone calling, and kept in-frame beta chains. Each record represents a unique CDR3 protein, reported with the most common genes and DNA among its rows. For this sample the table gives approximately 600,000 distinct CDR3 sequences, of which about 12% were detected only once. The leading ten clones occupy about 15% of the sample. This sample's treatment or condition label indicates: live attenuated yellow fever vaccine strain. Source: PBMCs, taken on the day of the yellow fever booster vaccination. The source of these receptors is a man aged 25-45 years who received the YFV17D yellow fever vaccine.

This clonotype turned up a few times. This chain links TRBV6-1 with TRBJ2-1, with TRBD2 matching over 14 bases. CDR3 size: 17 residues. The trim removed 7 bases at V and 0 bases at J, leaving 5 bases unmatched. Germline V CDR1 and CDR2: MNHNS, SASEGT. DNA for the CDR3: TGTGCCAGCATGGGACTAGCGGGAGACAGCTCCTACAATGAGCAGTTCTTC. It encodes CASMGLAGDSSYNEQFF.

For the CDR3, the DNA is TGCGCCAGCAGCCCCGGGCCCGGCCAGGACTATGGCTACACCTTC. It codes for CASSPGPGQDYGYTF. The V call is TRBV5-1, the J call TRBJ1-2, with no clear D. This CDR3 region has 15 residues. V lost 4 bases, J lost 3 bases, and 16 bases lay in between. Germline loops: CDR1 SGHRS, CDR2 YFSETQ.

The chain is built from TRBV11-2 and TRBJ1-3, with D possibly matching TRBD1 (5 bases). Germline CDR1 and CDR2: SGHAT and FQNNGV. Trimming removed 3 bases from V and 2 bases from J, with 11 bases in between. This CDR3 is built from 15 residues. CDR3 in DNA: TGTGCCAGCAGCTTGGATGGGGGAGCTGGAAACACCATATATTTT. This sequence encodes CASSLDGGAGNTIYF.

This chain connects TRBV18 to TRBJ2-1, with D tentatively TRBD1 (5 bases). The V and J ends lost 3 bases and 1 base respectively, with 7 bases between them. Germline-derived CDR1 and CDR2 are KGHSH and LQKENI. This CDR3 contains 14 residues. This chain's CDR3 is CASSPKGSYNEQFF. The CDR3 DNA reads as TGTGCCAGCTCACCGAAGGGGTCCTACAATGAGCAGTTCTTC.

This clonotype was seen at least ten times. The CDR3 region is CASSNIGAQYF. The DNA for the CDR3 is TGTGCCAGCAGCAACATTGGGGCCCAGTACTTC. The genes are TRBV12-3 or TRBV12-4 and TRBJ2-5; D unclear. Trimming removed 6 bases at V and 9 bases at J, with 11 bases between. There are 11 residues in the CDR3.

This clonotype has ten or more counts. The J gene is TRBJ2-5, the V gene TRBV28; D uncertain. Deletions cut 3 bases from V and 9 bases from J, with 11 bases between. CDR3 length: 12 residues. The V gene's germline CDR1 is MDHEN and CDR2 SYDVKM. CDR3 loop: CASSLVRWAQYF. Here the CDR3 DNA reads TGTGCCAGCAGTTTGGTCAGGTGGGCCCAGTACTTC.

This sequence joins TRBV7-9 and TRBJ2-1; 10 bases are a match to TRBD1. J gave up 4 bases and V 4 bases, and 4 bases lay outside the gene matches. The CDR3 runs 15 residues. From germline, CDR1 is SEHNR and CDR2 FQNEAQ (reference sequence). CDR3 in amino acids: CASSSVDRGYNEQFF. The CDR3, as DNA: TGTGCCAGCAGCTCCGTGGACAGGGGGTACAATGAGCAGTTCTTC.

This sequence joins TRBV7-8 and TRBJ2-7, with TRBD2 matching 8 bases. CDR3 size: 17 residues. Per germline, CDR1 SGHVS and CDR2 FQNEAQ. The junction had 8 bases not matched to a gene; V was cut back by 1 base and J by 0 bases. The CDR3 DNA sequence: TGTGCCAGCAGCTTAGTATGGCGGGAGGTTTCCTCCTACGAGCAGTACTTC. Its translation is CASSLVWREVSSYEQYF.

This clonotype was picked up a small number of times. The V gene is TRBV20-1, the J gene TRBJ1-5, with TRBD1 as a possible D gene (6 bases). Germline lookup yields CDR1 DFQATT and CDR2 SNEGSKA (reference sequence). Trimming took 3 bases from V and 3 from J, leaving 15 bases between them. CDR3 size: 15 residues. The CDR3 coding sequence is TGCAGTGCTAGGGATAGCGGACAGAACAATCAGCCCCAGCATTTT. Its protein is CSARDSGQNNQPQHF.

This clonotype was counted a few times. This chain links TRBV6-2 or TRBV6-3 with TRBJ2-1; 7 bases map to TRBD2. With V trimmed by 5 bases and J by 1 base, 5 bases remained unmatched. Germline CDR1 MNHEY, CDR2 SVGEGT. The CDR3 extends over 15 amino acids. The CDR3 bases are TGTGCCAGCAGTGACCAAGCGGGGTCCTACAATGAGCAGTTCTTC. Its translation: CASSDQAGSYNEQFF.

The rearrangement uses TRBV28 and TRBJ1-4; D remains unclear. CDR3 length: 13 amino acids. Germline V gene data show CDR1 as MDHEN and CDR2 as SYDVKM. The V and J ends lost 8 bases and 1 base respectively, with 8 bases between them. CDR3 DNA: TGTGCCAGCGGGGAGGGAACTAATGAAAAACTGTTTTTT. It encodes CASGEGTNEKLFF. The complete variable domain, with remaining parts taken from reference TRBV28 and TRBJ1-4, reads DVKVTQSSRYLVKRTGEKVFLECVQDMDHENMFWYRQDPGLGLRLIYFSYDVKMKEKGDIPEGYSVSREKKERFSLILESASTNQTSMYLCASGEGTNEKLFFGSGTQLSVL.

In DNA form, the CDR3 reads TGTGCCAGCAGCCGCCAGGTGGGTCAGCCCCAGCATTTT. Protein sequence: CASSRQVGQPQHF. The genes are TRBV14 and TRBJ1-5; D is undetermined. The germline CDR1 and CDR2 sequences are SGHDN and FVKESK. The CDR3 length is 13 residues. Trimming pared 4 bases from V and 6 bases from J, leaving 10 bases between.

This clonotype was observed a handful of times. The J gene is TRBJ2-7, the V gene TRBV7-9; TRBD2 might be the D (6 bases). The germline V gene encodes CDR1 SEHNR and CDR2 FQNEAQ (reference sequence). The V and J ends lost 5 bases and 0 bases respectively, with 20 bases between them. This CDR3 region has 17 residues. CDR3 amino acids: CASSTTVGDLGSYEQYF. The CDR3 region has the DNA TGTGCCAGCAGCACGACTGTCGGGGACTTGGGCTCCTACGAGCAGTACTTC.

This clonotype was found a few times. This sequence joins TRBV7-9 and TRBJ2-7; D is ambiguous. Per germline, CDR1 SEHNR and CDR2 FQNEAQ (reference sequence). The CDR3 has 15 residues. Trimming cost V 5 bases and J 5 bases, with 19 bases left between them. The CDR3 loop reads CASSPPFRVGNEQYF. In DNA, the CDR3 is TGTGCCAGCAGCCCCCCCTTTCGGGTGGGCAACGAGCAGTACTTC.

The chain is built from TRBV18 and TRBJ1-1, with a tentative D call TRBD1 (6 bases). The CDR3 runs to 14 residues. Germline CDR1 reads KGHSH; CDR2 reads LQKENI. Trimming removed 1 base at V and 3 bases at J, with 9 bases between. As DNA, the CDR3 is TGTGCCAGCTCACCACGGGAGGGGGACACTGAAGCTTTCTTT. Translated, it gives CASSPREGDTEAFF.

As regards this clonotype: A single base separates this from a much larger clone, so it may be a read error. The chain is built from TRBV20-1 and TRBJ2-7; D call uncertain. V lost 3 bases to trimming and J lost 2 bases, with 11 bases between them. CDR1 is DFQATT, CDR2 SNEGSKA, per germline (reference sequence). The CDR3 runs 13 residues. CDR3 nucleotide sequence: TGCAGTGCTAGTAATTTCCCCCCCTACGAGCAGTACTTC. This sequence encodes CSASNFPPYEQYF.

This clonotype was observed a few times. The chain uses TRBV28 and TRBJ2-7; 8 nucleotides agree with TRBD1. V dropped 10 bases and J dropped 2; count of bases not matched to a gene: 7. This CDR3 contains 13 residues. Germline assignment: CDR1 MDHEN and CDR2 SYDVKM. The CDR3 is CAIKDREAYEQYF. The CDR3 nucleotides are TGTGCCATCAAGGACAGGGAGGCCTACGAGCAGTACTTC.

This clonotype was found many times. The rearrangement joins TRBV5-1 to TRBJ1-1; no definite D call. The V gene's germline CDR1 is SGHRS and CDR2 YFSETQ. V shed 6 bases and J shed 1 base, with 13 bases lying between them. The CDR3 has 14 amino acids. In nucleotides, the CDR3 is TGCGCCAGCACCCTAGACGCTGCGAACACTGAAGCTTTCTTT. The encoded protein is CASTLDAANTEAFF. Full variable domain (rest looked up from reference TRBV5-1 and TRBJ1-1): KAGVTQTPRYLIKTRGQQVTLSCSPISGHRSVSWYQQTPGQGLQFLFEYFSETQRNKGNFPGRFSGRQFSNSRSEMNVSTLELGDSALYLCASTLDAANTEAFFGQGTRLTVV.

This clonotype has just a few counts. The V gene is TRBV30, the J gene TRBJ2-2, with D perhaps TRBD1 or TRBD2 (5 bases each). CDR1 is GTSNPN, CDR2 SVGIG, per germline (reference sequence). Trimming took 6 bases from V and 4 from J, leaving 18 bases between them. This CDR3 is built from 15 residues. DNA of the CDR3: TGTGCCTGCCACAGGACTCTAGGAGCCACCGGGGAGCTGTTTTTT. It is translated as CACHRTLGATGELFF.

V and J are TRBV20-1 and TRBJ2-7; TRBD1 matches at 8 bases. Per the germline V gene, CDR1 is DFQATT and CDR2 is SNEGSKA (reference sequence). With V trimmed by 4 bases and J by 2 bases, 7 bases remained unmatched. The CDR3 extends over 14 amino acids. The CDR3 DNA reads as TGCAGTGCTAATTTGGACAGGGCCACCTACGAGCAGTACTTC. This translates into CSANLDRATYEQYF.

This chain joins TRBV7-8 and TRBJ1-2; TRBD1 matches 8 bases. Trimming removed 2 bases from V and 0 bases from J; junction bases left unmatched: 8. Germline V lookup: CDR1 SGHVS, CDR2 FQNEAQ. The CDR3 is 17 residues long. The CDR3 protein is CASSLLFPRGPNYGYTF. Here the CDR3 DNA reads TGTGCCAGCAGCTTACTTTTCCCCAGGGGGCCTAACTATGGCTACACCTTC.

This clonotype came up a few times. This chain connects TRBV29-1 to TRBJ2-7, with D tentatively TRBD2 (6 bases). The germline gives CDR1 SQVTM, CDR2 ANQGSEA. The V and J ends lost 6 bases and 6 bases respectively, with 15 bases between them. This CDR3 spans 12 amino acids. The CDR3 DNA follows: TGCAGCGTCGTGGAGGGAGTTGGCGAGCAGTACTTC. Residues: CSVVEGVGEQYF.

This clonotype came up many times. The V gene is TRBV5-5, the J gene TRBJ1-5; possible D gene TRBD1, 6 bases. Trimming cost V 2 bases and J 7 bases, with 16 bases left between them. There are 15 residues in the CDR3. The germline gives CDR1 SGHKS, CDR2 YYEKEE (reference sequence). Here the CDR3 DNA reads TGTGCCAGCAGCTTCCTTGGGGAGGGGGACCAGCCCCAGCATTTT. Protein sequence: CASSFLGEGDQPQHF.

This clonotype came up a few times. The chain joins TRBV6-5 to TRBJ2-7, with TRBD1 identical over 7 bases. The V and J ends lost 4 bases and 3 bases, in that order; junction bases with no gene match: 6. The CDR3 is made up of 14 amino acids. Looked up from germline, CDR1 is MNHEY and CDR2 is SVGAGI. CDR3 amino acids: CASSFAGQDYEQYF. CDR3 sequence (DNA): TGTGCCAGCAGTTTCGCCGGACAGGACTACGAGCAGTACTTC.